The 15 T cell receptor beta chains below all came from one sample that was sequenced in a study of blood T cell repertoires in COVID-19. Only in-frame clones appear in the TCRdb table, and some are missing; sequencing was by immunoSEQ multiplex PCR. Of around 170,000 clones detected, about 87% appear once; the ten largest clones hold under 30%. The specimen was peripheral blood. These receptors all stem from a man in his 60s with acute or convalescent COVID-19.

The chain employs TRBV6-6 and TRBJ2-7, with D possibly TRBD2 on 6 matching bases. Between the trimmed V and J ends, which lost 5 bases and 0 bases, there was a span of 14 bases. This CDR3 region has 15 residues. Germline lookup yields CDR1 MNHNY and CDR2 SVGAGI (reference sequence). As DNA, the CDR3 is TGTGCCAGCAGTATCTCCGGGGGTAGCTCCTACGAGCAGTACGTC. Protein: CASSISGGSSYEQYV.

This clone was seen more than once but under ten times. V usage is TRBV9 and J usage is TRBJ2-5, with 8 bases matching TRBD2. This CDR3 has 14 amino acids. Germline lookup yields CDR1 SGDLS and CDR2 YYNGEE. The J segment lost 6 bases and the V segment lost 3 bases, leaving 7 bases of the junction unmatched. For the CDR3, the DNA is TGTGCCAGCAGCGCGGGGGGGGACTACAAGACCCAGTACTTC. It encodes CASSAGGDYKTQYF.

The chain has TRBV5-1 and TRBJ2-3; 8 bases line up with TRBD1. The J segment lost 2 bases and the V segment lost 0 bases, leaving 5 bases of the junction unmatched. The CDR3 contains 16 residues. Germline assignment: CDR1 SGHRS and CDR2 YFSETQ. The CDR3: CASSLGDRTITDTQYF. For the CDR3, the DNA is TGCGCCAGCAGCTTGGGGGACAGGACGATCACAGATACGCAGTATTTT.

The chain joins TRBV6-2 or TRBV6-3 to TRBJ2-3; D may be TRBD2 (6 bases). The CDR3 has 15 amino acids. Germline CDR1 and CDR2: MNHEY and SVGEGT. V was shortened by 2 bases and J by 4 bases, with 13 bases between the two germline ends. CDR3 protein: CASSYRGGEADTQYF. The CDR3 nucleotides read TGTGCCAGCAGTTACCGGGGCGGGGAAGCAGATACGCAGTATTTT.

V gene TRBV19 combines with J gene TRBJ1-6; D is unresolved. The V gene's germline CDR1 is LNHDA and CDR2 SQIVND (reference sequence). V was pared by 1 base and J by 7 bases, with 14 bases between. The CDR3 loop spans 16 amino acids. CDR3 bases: TGTGCCAGTAGTATAGTAACTGGGTTCGGGAATTCACCCCTCCACTTT. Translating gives CASSIVTGFGNSPLHF.

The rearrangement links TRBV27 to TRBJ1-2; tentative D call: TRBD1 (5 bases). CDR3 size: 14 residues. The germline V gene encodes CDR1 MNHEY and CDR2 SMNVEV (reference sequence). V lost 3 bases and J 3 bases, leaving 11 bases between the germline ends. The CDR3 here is CASSFGGGYYGYTF. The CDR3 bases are TGTGCCAGCAGTTTTGGCGGGGGGTACTATGGCTACACCTTC.

The DNA for the CDR3 is TGTGCCAGCAGGCGGGGGGGAGTCGGCTACACCTTC. Protein product: CASRRGGVGYTF. This chain links TRBV2 with TRBJ1-2; D possibly corresponds to TRBD1 (5 bases). Germline CDR1 SNHLY, CDR2 FYNNEI. V lost 6 bases and J lost 8, with 13 bases in between. The CDR3 sequence is 12 residues long.

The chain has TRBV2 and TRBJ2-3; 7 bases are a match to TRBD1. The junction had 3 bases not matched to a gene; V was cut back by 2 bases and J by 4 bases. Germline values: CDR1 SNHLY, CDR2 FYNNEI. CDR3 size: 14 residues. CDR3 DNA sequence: TGTGCCAGCAGTGAATCGCAGGGGGCAGATACGCAGTATTTT. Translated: CASSESQGADTQYF.

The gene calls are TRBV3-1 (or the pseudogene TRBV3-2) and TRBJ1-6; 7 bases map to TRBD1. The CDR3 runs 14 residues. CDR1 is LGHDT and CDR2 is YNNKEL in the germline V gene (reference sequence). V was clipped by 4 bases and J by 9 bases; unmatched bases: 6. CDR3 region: CASSPDRDISPLHF. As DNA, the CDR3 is TGTGCCAGCAGCCCTGACAGGGATATTTCACCCCTCCACTTT.

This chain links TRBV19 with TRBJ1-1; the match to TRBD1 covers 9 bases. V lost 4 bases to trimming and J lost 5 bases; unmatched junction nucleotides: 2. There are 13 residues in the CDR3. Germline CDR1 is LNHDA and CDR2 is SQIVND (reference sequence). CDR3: CASSTGQGTEAFF. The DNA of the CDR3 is TGTGCCAGTAGTACGGGACAGGGTACTGAAGCTTTCTTT. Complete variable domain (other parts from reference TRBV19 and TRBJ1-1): DGGITQSPKYLFRKEGQNVTLSCEQNLNHDAMYWYRQDPGQGLRLIYYSQIVNDFQKGDIAEGYSVSREKKESFPLTVTSAQKNPTAFYLCASSTGQGTEAFFGQGTRLTVV.

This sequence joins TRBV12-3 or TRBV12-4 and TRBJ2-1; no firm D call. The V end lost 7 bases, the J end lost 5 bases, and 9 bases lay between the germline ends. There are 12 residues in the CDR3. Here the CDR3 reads CASTRSDNEQFF. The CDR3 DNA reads TGTGCCAGCACCAGGTCGGACAATGAGCAGTTCTTC.

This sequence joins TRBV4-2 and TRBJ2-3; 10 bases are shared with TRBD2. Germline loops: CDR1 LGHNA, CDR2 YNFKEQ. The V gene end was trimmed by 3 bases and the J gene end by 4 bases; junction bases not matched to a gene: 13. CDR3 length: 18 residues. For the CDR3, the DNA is TGTGCCAGCAGCCAGTCCGCGGCGAGCGGGGGGGTCGCAGATACGCAGTATTTT. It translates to CASSQSAASGGVADTQYF.

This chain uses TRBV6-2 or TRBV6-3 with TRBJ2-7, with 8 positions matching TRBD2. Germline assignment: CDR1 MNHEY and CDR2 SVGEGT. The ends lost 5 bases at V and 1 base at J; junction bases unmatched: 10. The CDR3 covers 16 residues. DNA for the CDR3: TGTGCCAGCAGTCCGCAACGACTAGCGCGTTCCTACGAGCAGTACTTC. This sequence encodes CASSPQRLARSYEQYF.

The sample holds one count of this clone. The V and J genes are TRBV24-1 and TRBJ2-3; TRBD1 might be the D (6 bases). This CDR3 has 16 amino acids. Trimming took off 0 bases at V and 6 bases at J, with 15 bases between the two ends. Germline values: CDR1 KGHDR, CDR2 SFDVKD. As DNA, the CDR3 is TGTGCCACCAGTGATTTGGGGCAGGGGCCACAGGATACGCAGTATTTT. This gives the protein CATSDLGQGPQDTQYF.

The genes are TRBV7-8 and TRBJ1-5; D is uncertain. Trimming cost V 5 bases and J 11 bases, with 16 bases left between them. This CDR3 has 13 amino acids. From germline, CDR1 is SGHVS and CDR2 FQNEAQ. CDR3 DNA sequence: TGTGCCAGCAGCGCCGGCCTAGCTAACTCCCAGCATTTT. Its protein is CASSAGLANSQHF.